The rows below give T cell receptor beta chains drawn from one sample of a study of cytomegalovirus exposure and HLA in healthy donors. The assay was immunoSEQ multiplex PCR, and TCRdb's table has in-frame clones only and misses some. The sample holds approximately 100,000 clones, roughly 80% seen once. Sequencing used PBMCs. The origin of the receptors is a man aged 40-55 years in good health and CMV-seronegative. Both conserved end residues are part of each CDR3. A D gene is named only where the DNA matches it firmly. Clone size is stated in some rows and not others, as once, few, many or a class when expanded.

D: TRBD1; V: TRBV5-4; size: .; J: TRBJ1-2; DNA: TGTGCCAGCAGCTTGGGGGGACAGGGGGCCCTTTATGGCTACACCTTC; CDR3: CASSLGGQGALYGYTF
D: .; V: TRBV5-6; size: .; J: TRBJ2-7; DNA: TGTGCCAGCAGCCAGTTCTACGAGCAGTACTTC; CDR3: CASSQFYEQYF
D: TRBD2; V: TRBV15; size: .; J: TRBJ2-1; DNA: TGTGCCACCAGCAGAGATACAAGCGGGGGGGCCCGAGAGCAGTTCTTC; CDR3: CATSRDTSGGAREQFF
D: TRBD1; V: TRBV5-8; size: .; J: TRBJ1-1; DNA: TGTGCCAGCAGCTTTTTTGGGACAGGGGCCATGAACACTGAAGCTTTCTTT; CDR3: CASSFFGTGAMNTEAFF
D: TRBD1; V: TRBV10-3; size: few; J: TRBJ2-3; DNA: TGTGCCATCAGTGAGTCGGACAGGGAAGGCACAGATACGCAGTATTTT; CDR3: CAISESDREGTDTQYF
D: .; V: TRBV27; size: few; J: TRBJ2-7; DNA: TGTGCCAGCAGTTCTCGGCCCCACAGGGCCTACGAGCAGTACTTC; CDR3: CASSSRPHRAYEQYF
D: TRBD1; V: TRBV6-1; size: .; J: TRBJ1-1; DNA: TGTGCCAGCAGCCCGAACGACAGGGCCACTGAAGCTTTCTTT; CDR3: CASSPNDRATEAFF
D: .; V: TRBV6-5; size: .; J: TRBJ2-1; DNA: TGTGCCAGCAGCGAACAGATCAGCTCCTACAATGAGCAGTTCTTC; CDR3: CASSEQISSYNEQFF
D: .; V: TRBV25-1; size: .; J: TRBJ1-2; DNA: TGTGCCAGCACAGGCACAGCTAGGGGCGGCTACACCTTC; CDR3: CASTGTARGGYTF
D: .; V: TRBV4-1; size: .; J: TRBJ1-1; DNA: TGCGCCAGCAGCCCAAGCCCCGGCGGAGGTACGGGGGGCACTGAAGCTTTCTTT; CDR3: CASSPSPGGGTGGTEAFF
D: TRBD2; V: TRBV9; size: .; J: TRBJ2-3; DNA: TGTGCCAGCAGCGGTAGCGGGGGGGCCCTGGATACGCAGTATTTT; CDR3: CASSGSGGALDTQYF
D: TRBD1; V: TRBV19; size: .; J: TRBJ1-5; DNA: TGTGCCAGTAGTATAGAGGGACAGCGGTTAAGCAATCAGCCCCAGCATTTT; CDR3: CASSIEGQRLSNQPQHF
D: TRBD1; V: TRBV7-9; size: .; J: TRBJ1-6; DNA: TGTGCCAGCAGCTTAATCGGCAGGGGGTCTCATTCACCCCTCCACTTT; CDR3: CASSLIGRGSHSPLHF
D: .; V: TRBV7-8; size: .; J: TRBJ2-1; DNA: TGTGCCAGCAGCTCGAAGGGGGGGAGCTCCTACAATGAGCAGTTCTTC; CDR3: CASSSKGGSSYNEQFF
D: .; V: TRBV7-2; size: .; J: TRBJ2-5; DNA: TGTGCCAGCAGCTCCTCCGCCGGACAGTGGGAGACCCAGTACTTC; CDR3: CASSSSAGQWETQYF
D: TRBD1; V: TRBV7-3; size: few; J: TRBJ1-2; DNA: TGTGCCAGCAGCTCCTCAGGGGGCATGGGGTATGGCTACACCTTC; CDR3: CASSSSGGMGYGYTF
D: TRBD1; V: TRBV2; size: .; J: TRBJ1-5; DNA: TGTGCCAGCAGGGGGACAGGGGGCGACCAGCCCCAGCATTTT; CDR3: CASRGTGGDQPQHF
D: TRBD1; V: TRBV2; size: .; J: TRBJ1-2; DNA: TGTGCCAGCAGTGATGACAGGGGTGATGGCTACACCTTC; CDR3: CASSDDRGDGYTF
D: TRBD2; V: TRBV6-5; size: few; J: TRBJ2-1; DNA: TGTGCCAGCAGTTACTCAACTAGCGCCAATGAGCAGTTCTTC; CDR3: CASSYSTSANEQFF
D: TRBD1; V: TRBV5-5; size: few; J: TRBJ1-5; DNA: TGTGCCAGCAGCTTTGGGACAGGGGGAAGCCAGCCCCAGCATTTT; CDR3: CASSFGTGGSQPQHF
D: .; V: TRBV11-3; size: .; J: TRBJ2-1; DNA: TGTGCCAGCAGCTTACGTCCATCCCAGGGTGAGCAGTTCTTC; CDR3: CASSLRPSQGEQFF
D: TRBD1; V: TRBV6-6; size: few; J: TRBJ1-5; DNA: TGTGCCAGCAGCTCTTTTGGGACAGACAATCAGCCCCAGCATTTT; CDR3: CASSSFGTDNQPQHF
D: TRBD1; V: TRBV15; size: few; J: TRBJ2-5; DNA: TGTGCCACCAGCAGTGGCAGGGGGCTAGAAGAGACCCAGTACTTC; CDR3: CATSSGRGLEETQYF